This paragraph reports one T cell receptor (beta chain). Which antigen it targets is not known. No base quality values were provided; no much bigger clone lies one nucleotide off. The sample comes from a study of chemoradiotherapy in HPV16-positive cancers (dated by TCRdb to 2021 to 2024). At the level of the whole study: Candidate HPV-specific T-cell clones and common TCR motifs were defined through functional T-cell assays on cells from a couple of HPV16-positive patients. The study set out to ask whether T-cell immunity against the HPV oncoproteins E6 and E7 changes over the course of chemoradiotherapy and whether that immunity affects survival. The candidate HPV-specific TCRs and motifs were subsequently tracked in TCR repertoires obtained from roughly 78 patients with HPV-related cancers. What the authors observed across the whole study: Expansion of candidate HPV-specific clones and E7-related TCR motifs was observed in the tumor microenvironment during treatment, whereas no such expansion was observed for non-HPV-specific T cells. The functional definition of HPV-specific T cells came from only a couple of HPV16-positive patients, and the survival association was reported for HPV16-positive patients. In HPV16-positive patients, expansion of HPV-responsive T cells during chemoradiotherapy was found to be associated with improved recurrence-free survival.

Because repertoires were sampled repeatedly during chemoradiotherapy, clonal expansion in the tumor microenvironment could be followed. The method was the immunoSEQ multiplex PCR assay. TCRdb provides this immuneACCESS table in a form limited to in-frame rearrangements. Some clones are lacking; in checked studies, under half of them reflect an unresolved V gene, and why the rest are absent is not known. The sample contains over a thousand clones, approximately 80% of them found a single time. The top ten clonotypes cover about 4.5% of the sample. The source is a human donor with HPV-associated anogenital cancer. Here the sequenced sample was tumor tissue, taken from a patient who underwent chemoradiotherapy.

The CDR3 is CASSSGDTEQTEAFF. The nucleotide sequence reads as follows: TGTGCCAGCAGCAGTGGCGATACAGAGCAAACTGAAGCTTTCTTT. The V and J genes are TRBV13 and TRBJ1-1; no confident D gene assignment can be made. Including the terminal cysteine and phenylalanine, the CDR3 comprises 15 residues. The sequence is cut down to CDR3 DNA, 45 bases in frame from base 1. From the germline V gene (reference sequence), CDR1 is PRHDT and CDR2 is FYEKMQ. Trimming takes 5 bases from V and 5 bases from J, and the germline ends sit 18 bases apart.